This T cell receptor (beta chain) is drawn from a study of human T cells and chemical hapten exposure. General study results and limits: Large CDR3 similarity clusters arose significantly more often from expanded TCRs than from controls.

This clonotype was seen only a few times. What it recognizes is unknown. The authors' processing: Samples held a median of 95,638 TCRs, range about 23,224–700,000. TCRdb called the RACE reads again in MiXCR, with one record for every CDR3 protein. TCRdb's processing, not the study's, gives the V and J calls here. The sample carries about 140,000 distinct CDR3 sequences, roughly 12% recorded once. Time point defined: patch test 2, 6 weeks after DPC sensitization. Sample treatment: therapeutic diphenylcyclopropenone sensitization with weekly scalp DPC. V was pared by 1 base and J by 4 bases, with 6 bases of the junction left unmatched. Germline CDR1 and CDR2: KGHSH and LQKENI. This CDR3 region has 15 residues.

The chain employs TRBV18 and TRBJ2-5, with 7 bases aligning to TRBD2. This clonotype was sampled from a woman between 45 and 65 years old with alopecia areata. Some clones in this sample may be carry-over from other donors' samples. The source was whole blood, collected in connection with sensitization to the hapten diphenylcyclopropenone (DPC). The DNA for the CDR3 is TGTGCCAGCTCACCACTTCGTGGCGGGAGAGAGACCCAGTACTTC. It codes for CASSPLRGGRETQYF.